These T cell receptor beta chains were read from a single sample in a study of response to subunit inactivated influenza vaccine. TCRdb used MiXCR to reprocess the RT-PCR reads, holding one entry per CDR3 protein. Of under 800,000 distinct CDR3 sequences listed, over 11% are singletons. Specimen: PBMCs from blood, collected 14 days before vaccination. All receptors derive from a man aged 45-65 years who received an inactivated influenza vaccine. The CDR3 runs from the conserved cysteine through the conserved F or W. The D gene is left open where the match is weak. A row's size may be missing; if present it is once, few, many or a size class.

V gene	D gene	clone size	CDR3 length	J gene	CDR3 protein	CDR3 DNA
TRBV6-2/TRBV6-3	TRBD2	.	14	TRBJ2-2	CASRLAGVGGELFF	TGTGCCAGTAGGCTAGCGGGAGTCGGCGGGGAGCTGTTTTTT
TRBV6-2/TRBV6-3	.	many	15	TRBJ1-1	CASSYSRGWNTEAFF	TGTGCCAGCAGTTACTCTCGGGGGTGGAACACTGAAGCTTTCTTT
TRBV29-1	.	many	11	TRBJ2-1	CSVVNYNEQFF	TGCAGCGTTGTGAACTACAATGAGCAGTTCTTC
TRBV20-1	TRBD2	.	17	TRBJ2-2	CCARTVTSGANTGELFF	TGCTGTGCTAGAACCGTGACTAGCGGGGCGAACACCGGGGAGCTGTTTTTT
TRBV6-5	.	few	14	TRBJ1-4	CASSYRAGDEKLFF	TGTGCCAGCAGTTACAGGGCAGGGGACGAAAAACTGTTTTTT
TRBV20-1	TRBD2	.	15	TRBJ2-1	CSATGTSGSFGEQFF	TGCAGTGCTACGGGGACTAGCGGGAGTTTTGGTGAGCAGTTCTTC
TRBV12-3/TRBV12-4	.	.	15	TRBJ2-5	CASSLGAGNLETQYF	TGTGCCAGCAGTTTAGGCGCAGGGAACTTGGAGACCCAGTACTTC
TRBV9	.	.	13	TRBJ1-5	CASSVDGGQPQHF	TGTGCCAGCAGCGTAGACGGGGGACAGCCCCAGCATTTT
TRBV3-1	.	.	16	TRBJ1-4	CASSQDSQGRNEKLFF	TGTGCCAGCAGCCAAGATTCCCAGGGGCGGAATGAAAAACTGTTTTTT
TRBV15	.	many	13	TRBJ2-1	CATSQGSYNEQFF	TGTGCCACCTCCCAGGGCTCCTACAATGAGCAGTTCTTC
TRBV7-9	.	.	14	TRBJ1-1	CASSDGGMNTEAFF	TGTGCCAGCAGCGATGGGGGGATGAACACTGAAGCTTTCTTT
TRBV20-1	.	.	12	TRBJ2-1	CSANPLDTEQFF	TGCAGTGCTAACCCCCTAGACACGGAGCAGTTCTTC
TRBV9	.	.	14	TRBJ2-2	CASSVGFNTGELFF	TGTGCCAGCAGCGTAGGGTTCAACACCGGGGAGCTGTTTTTT
TRBV5-6	.	few	14	TRBJ2-1	CASSELTGPAEQFF	TGTGCCAGCAGCGAACTCACAGGGCCGGCTGAGCAGTTCTTC
TRBV7-2	.	.	11	TRBJ2-1	CASSTDIEQFF	TGTGCCAGCAGCACGGACATCGAGCAGTTCTTC
TRBV28	.	few	13	TRBJ2-1	CASRPGTAYEQFF	TGTGCCAGCAGGCCGGGAACAGCCTATGAGCAGTTCTTC
TRBV6-1	.	.	15	TRBJ1-6	CASSTSGTSNSPLHF	TGTGCCAGCAGTACCTCCGGGACAAGTAATTCACCCCTCCACTTT